This entry is about one T cell receptor (beta chain). The CDR3 totals 14 residues. Germline CDR1 and CDR2: SEHNR and FQNEAQ (reference sequence). V was trimmed by 2 bases and J by 4 bases, leaving 9 bases between them. The data are from a study of blood T cell repertoires in COVID-19. Study background: COVID-19 samples from acute and convalescent phases originated in the United States, Italy and Spain. From T cells, B-cell-depleted T cells, or PBMCs came the material, which was cDNA or gDNA.

Under the authors' procedure: Reference gene primers were amplified, and this amplification served to estimate nucleated cell counts. Sequencing used immunoSEQ multiplex PCR; TCRdb keeps in-frame clones, though not all of them. V and J calls and clone size follow that table, whereas D and trimming were derived from the DNA. The table includes approximately 120,000 clones, approximately 80% detected once. The sequenced sample consisted of peripheral blood. The V gene is TRBV7-9, the J gene TRBJ2-1; D call uncertain. This TCR derives from a man in his forties with active or convalescent COVID-19. The CDR3 loop is CASSLSGRYNEQFF. Written as DNA, the CDR3 is TGTGCCAGCAGCTTAAGTGGCAGGTACAATGAGCAGTTCTTC.